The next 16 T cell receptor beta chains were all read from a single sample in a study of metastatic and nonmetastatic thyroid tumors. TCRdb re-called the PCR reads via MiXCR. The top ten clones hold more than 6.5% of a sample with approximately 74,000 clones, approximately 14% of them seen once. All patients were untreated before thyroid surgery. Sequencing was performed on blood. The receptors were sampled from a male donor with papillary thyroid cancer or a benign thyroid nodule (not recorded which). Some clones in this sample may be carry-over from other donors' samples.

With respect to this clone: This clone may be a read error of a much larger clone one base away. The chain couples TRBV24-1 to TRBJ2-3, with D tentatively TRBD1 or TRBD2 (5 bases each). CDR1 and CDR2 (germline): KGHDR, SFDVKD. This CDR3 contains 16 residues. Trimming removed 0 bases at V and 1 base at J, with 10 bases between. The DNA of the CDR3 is TGTGCCACCAGTGATTTGGGGACGGGCTGCACAGATACGCAGTATTTT. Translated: CATSDLGTGCTDTQYF.

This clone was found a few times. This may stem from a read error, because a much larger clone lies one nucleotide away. The CDR3 region is CATTVVGLAGVHEQFF. Here the CDR3 DNA reads TGTGCCACAACTGTCGTCGGACTAGCGGGAGTTCATGAGCAGTTCTTC. The chain carries TRBV25-1 and TRBJ2-1, with 13 bases that match TRBD2. Germline V gene sequence: CDR1 MGHDK, CDR2 SYGVNS. This CDR3 has 16 residues. The junction had 14 bases not matched to a gene; V was cut back by 10 bases and J by 8 bases.

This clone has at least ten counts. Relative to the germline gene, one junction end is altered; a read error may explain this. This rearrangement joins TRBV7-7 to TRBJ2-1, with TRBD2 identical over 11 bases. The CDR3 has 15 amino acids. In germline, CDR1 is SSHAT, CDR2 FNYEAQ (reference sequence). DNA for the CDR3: TGTGCTAGCAGCTCAACTAGCGGGAGTCATAATGAGCAGTTCTTC. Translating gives CASSSTSGSHNEQFF.

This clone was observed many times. CDR3 residues: CASSLALFAAYEQYF. Here the CDR3 DNA reads TGTGCCAGCAGCTTAGCGCTTTTCGCAGCCTACGAGCAGTACTTC. The chain carries TRBV7-8 and TRBJ2-7; unclear D gene. V was pared by 0 bases and J by 2 bases, with 11 bases between. Looked up from germline, CDR1 is SGHVS and CDR2 is FQNEAQ. The CDR3 has 15 residues.

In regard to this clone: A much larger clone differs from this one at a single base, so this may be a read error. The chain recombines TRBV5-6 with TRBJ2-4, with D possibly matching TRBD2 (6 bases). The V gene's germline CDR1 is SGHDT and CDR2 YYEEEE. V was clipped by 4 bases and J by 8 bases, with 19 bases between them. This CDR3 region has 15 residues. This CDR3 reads CASSPRLVTQHIQYF. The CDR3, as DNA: TGTGCCAGCAGCCCGAGACTAGTTACCCAACACATTCAGTACTTC.

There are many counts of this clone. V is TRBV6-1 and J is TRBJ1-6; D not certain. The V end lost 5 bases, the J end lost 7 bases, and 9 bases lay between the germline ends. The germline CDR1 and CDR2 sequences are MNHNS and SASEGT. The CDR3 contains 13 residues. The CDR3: CASSFLPNSPLHF. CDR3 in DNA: TGTGCCAGCAGTTTCCTACCCAATTCACCCCTCCACTTT.

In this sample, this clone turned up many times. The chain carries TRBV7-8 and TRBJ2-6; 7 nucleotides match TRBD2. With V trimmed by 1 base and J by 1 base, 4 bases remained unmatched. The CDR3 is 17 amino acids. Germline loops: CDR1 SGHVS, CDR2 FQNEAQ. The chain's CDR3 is CASSLGPGGSGANVLTF. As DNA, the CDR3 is TGTGCCAGCAGCTTAGGACCCGGGGGGTCTGGGGCCAACGTCCTGACTTTC.

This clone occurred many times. CDR3 region: CASSYLGRRFDGYTF. CDR3 DNA sequence: TGTGCCAGCAGCTATCTAGGGCGGAGGTTTGATGGCTACACCTTC. J is TRBJ1-2 and V is TRBV5-6, with D uncertain. CDR3 length equals 15 residues. The ends were cut back, 3 bases at V and 6 bases at J, with 18 bases in the middle. Germline V lookup: CDR1 SGHDT, CDR2 YYEEEE.

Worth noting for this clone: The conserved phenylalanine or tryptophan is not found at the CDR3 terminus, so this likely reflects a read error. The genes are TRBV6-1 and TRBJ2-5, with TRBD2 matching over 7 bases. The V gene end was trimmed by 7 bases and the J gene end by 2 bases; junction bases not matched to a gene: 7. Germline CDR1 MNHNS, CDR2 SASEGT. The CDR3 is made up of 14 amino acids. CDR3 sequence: CASILLASQETQYL. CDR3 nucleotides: TGTGCCAGCATCCTACTAGCGTCTCAAGAGACCCAGTACCTC.

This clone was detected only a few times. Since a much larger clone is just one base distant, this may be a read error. The CDR3 here is CASSLDSGGETQYF. DNA for the CDR3: TGTGCCAGCAGCTTAGACAGTGGCGGCGAGACCCAGTACTTC. This chain uses TRBV11-2 with TRBJ2-5; the D is unclear. Looked up from germline, CDR1 is SGHAT and CDR2 is FQNNGV. CDR3 length: 14 residues. The V and J ends lost 0 bases and 5 bases respectively, with 10 bases between them.

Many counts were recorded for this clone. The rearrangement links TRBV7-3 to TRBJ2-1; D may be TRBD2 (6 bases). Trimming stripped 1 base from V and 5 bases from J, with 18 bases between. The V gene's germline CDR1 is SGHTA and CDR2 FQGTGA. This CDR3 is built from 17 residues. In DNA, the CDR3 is TGTGCCAGCAGCTTAAATGTGGGCGGGATACCGAACAATGAGCAGTTCTTC. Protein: CASSLNVGGIPNNEQFF. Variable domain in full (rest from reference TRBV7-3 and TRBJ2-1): GAGVSQTPSNKVTEKGKYVELRCDPISGHTALYWYRQSLGQGPEFLIYFQGTGAADDSGLPNDRFFAVRPEGSVSTLKIQRTERGDSAVYLCASSLNVGGIPNNEQFFGPGTRLTVL.

The CDR3 is CASSSSSGYEQYF. The CDR3 nucleotides read TGTGCCAGCAGCTCCTCTAGCGGATACGAGCAGTACTTC. J is TRBJ2-7 and V is TRBV13, with TRBD2 matching 7 bases. V was pared by 4 bases and J by 4 bases, with 4 bases of the junction left unmatched. CDR3 length equals 13 residues. Germline V CDR1 and CDR2: PRHDT, FYEKMQ (reference sequence).

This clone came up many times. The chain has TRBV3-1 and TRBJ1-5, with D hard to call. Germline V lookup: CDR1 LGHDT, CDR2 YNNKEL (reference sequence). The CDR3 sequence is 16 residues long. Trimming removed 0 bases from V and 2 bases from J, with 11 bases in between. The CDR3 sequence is CASSQDWSRGNQPQHF. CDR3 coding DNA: TGTGCCAGCAGCCAAGATTGGAGTAGGGGCAATCAGCCCCAGCATTTT.

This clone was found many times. The CDR3 DNA follows: TGTGCCAGTACTACGACAGGATGGAACACTGAAGCTTTCTTT. Translated, it gives CASTTTGWNTEAFF. The chain joins TRBV19 to TRBJ1-1, with a weak D call TRBD1 (6 bases). The CDR3 runs 14 residues. V was trimmed by 7 bases and J by 1 base, leaving 13 bases between them. Germline V gene lookup returns CDR1 LNHDA and CDR2 SQIVND (reference sequence).

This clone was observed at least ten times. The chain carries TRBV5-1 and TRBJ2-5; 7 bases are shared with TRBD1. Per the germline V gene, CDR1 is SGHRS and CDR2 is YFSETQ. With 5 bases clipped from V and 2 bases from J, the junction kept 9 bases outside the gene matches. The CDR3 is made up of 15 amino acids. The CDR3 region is CASSLPGQQQETQYF. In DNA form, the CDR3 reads TGCGCCAGCAGTTTACCGGGACAGCAGCAAGAGACCCAGTACTTC.

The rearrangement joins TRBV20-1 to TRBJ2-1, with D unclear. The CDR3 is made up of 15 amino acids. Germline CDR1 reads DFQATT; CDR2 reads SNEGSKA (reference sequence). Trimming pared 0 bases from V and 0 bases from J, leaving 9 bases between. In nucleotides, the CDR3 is TGCAGTGCTAGAGATATTAGGAGCTCCTACAATGAGCAGTTCTTC. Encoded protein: CSARDIRSSYNEQFF.